The T cell receptor beta chain under discussion was sequenced for a study of T-cell reconstitution after alpha-beta-depleted transplantation in children. The study, taken as a whole, reports: Roughly two months post-transplant, alpha-beta T cells reportedly originated from several hundred graft clones that had expanded. Certain patients had high TCRbeta diversity at day 60, and it came from recipient T cells and thymic progenitors that survived. Newly produced T cells mostly accounted for T-cell counts and diversity one year post-transplant.

This clonotype was detected only a few times. Its antigen is not identified. Unique molecular identifiers were used in preparing the TCRbeta library. TCRdb analysed the PCR reads with MiXCR anew, one entry per CDR3 protein. The table records about 980,000 distinct CDR3 sequences, around 30% of them present only once. This sequence originates from a boy in the first two years of life who had a stem cell transplant for SCID, so the T cells may come from the graft donor. The starting material was PBMCs, mostly from graft donor cells, obtained 360 days after TCRalphabeta/CD19-depleted stem cell transplant.

CDR3 DNA sequence: TGTGCCAGCAGTTCCACAATGTCTAGCACAGATACGCAGTATTTT. It codes for CASSSTMSSTDTQYF. The rearrangement uses TRBV12-3 or TRBV12-4 and TRBJ2-3, with no clear D. Trimming removed 4 bases from V and 0 bases from J, with 11 bases in between. The CDR3 extends over 15 amino acids.